This TCR beta chain was identified during a study of cytotoxic CD8 clonotypes in ibrutinib-treated CLL. On the study more broadly: Response samples came after a median 12 months of treatment, range 6 to 36. Among the samples, the mean was about 260,000 productive templates and about 94,000 productive rearrangements.

Germline-derived CDR1 and CDR2 are SNHLY and FYNNEI. The V end lost 6 bases, the J end lost 4 bases, and 10 bases lay between the germline ends. The CDR3 extends over 13 amino acids. Deep sequencing aimed at 1 in 200,000 to 1 in 1 million T cells' resolution. Clones were read by immunoSEQ multiplex PCR, and TCRdb kept only the in-frame ones, dropping some. The top ten clones hold 7.5% to 9% of a sample with about 140,000 clones, approximately 80% of them seen once. To note about this clone: Its antigen is unknown.

Findings and limits, study-wide: T-cell clonality at baseline went above that of age-matched healthy donors and rose and fell with circulating CD8+ T-cell counts.

The gene calls are TRBV2 and TRBJ1-5, with D possibly being TRBD1 (5 bases). The source was PBMCs, collected after 36 months of ibrutinib treatment. This clonotype was sampled from a human donor with chronic lymphocytic leukemia. This CDR3 is CASRGPVNQPQHF. The CDR3, as DNA: TGTGCCAGCAGGGGACCCGTAAATCAGCCCCAGCATTTT.